This paragraph reports one T cell receptor beta chain. This entry is derived from a study of blood T cell repertoires in COVID-19. The wider study: PBMCs, B-cell-depleted T cells, or T cells were the source of the cDNA or gDNA that made up the material.

Data came from immunoSEQ multiplex PCR; TCRdb stores just in-frame clones and leaves some out. Of 80,000 to 90,000 clones listed, more than 65% are singletons. The CDR3 has 14 amino acids. CDR1 and CDR2 (germline): KGHSH, LQKENI. The ends were cut back, 2 bases at V and 1 base at J, with 5 bases in the middle. The clonotype was recovered from a man in his 70s with acute or convalescent COVID-19. The material sequenced was peripheral blood. V and J are TRBV18 and TRBJ2-2, with D uncertain. CDR3 sequence: CASSPKRNTGELFF. The CDR3 DNA follows: TGTGCCAGCTCACCAAAGCGGAACACCGGGGAGCTGTTTTTT. The full variable domain, rest sourced from reference TRBV18 and TRBJ2-2, is NAGVMQNPRHLVRRRGQEARLRCSPMKGHSHVYWYRQLPEEGLKFMVYLQKENIIDESGMPKERFSAEFPKEGPSILRIQQVVRGDSAAYFCASSPKRNTGELFFGEGSRLTVL.